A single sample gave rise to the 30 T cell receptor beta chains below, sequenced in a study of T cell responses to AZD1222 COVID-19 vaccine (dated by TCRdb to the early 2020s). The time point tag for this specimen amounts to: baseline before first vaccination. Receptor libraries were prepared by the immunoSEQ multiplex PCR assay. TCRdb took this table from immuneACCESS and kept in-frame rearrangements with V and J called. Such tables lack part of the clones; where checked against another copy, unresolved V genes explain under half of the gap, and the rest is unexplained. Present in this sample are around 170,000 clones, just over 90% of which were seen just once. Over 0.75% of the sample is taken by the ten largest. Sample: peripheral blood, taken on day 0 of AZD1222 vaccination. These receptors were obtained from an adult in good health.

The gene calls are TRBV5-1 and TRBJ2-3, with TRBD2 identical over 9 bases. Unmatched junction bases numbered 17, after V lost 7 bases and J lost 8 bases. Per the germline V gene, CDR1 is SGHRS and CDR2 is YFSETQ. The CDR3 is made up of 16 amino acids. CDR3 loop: CASLRVSAREGGTQYF. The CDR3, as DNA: TGCGCCAGCTTAAGGGTCTCAGCGCGGGAGGGAGGTACGCAGTATTTT.

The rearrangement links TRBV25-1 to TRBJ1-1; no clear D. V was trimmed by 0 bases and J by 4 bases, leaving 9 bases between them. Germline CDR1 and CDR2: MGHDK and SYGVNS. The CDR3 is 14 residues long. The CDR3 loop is CASSEYQEGTEAFF. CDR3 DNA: TGTGCCAGCAGTGAATACCAGGAGGGCACTGAAGCTTTCTTT.

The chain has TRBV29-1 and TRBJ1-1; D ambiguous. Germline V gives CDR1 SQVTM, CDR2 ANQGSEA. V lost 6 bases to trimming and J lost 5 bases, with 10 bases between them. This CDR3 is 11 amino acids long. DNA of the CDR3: TGCAGCGTAGCCCGTCGGACTGAAGCTTTCTTT. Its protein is CSVARRTEAFF. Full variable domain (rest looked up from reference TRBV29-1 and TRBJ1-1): SAVISQKPSRDICQRGTSLTIQCQVDSQVTMMFWYRQQPGQSLTLIATANQGSEATYESGFVIDKFPISRPNLTFSTLTVSNMSPEDSSIYLCSVARRTEAFFGQGTRLTVV.

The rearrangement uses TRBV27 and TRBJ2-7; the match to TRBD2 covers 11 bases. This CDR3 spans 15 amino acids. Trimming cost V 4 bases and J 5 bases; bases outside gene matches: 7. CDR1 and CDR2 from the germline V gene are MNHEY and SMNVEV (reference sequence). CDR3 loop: CASSSELAGAHEQYF. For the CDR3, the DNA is TGTGCCAGCAGTTCCGAACTAGCGGGAGCACACGAGCAGTACTTC.

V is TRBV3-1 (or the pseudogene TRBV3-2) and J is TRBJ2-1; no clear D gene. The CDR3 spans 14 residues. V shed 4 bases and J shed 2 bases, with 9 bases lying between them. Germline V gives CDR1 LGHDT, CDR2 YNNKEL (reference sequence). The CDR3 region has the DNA TGTGCCAGCAGCCCCGGCGGACCCTACAATGAGCAGTTCTTC. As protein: CASSPGGPYNEQFF.

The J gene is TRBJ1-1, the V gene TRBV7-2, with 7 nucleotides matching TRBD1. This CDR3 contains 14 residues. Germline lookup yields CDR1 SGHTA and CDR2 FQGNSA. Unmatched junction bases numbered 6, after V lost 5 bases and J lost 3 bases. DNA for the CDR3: TGTGCCAGCAGCGCCCGACAGGGCCACACTGAAGCTTTCTTT. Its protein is CASSARQGHTEAFF.

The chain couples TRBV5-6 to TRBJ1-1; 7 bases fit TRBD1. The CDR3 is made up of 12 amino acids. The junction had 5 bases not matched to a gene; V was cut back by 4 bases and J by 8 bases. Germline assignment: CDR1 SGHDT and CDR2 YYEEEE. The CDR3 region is CASSPRDREAFF. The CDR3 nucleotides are TGTGCCAGCAGCCCCCGGGACAGAGAAGCTTTCTTT.

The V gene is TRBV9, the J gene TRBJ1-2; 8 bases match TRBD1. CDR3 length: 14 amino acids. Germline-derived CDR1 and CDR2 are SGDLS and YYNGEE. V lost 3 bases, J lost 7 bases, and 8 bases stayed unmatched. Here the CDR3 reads CASSGPQGVFGYTF. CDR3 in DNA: TGTGCCAGCAGCGGCCCACAGGGGGTTTTTGGCTACACCTTC.

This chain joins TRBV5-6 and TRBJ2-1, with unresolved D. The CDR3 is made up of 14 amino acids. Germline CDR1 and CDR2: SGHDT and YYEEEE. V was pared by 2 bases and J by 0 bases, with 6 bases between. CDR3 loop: CASSFSDSYNEQFF. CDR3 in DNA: TGTGCCAGCAGCTTTAGTGACTCCTACAATGAGCAGTTCTTC.

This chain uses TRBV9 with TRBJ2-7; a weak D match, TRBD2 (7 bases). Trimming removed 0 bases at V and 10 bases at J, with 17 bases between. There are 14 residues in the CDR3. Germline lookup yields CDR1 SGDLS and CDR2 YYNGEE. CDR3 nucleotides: TGTGCCAGCAGCGTAGAGGGGGGGTTCCCTATTCAGTACTTC. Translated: CASSVEGGFPIQYF. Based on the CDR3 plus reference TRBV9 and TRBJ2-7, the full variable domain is DSGVTQTPKHLITATGQRVTLRCSPRSGDLSVYWYQQSLDQGLQFLIQYYNGEERAKGNILERFSAQQFPDLHSELNLSSLELGDSALYFCASSVEGGFPIQYFGPGTRLTVT.

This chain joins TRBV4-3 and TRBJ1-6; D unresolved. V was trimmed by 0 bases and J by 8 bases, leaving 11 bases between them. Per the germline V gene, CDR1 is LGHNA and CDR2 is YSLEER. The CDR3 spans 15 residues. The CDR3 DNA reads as TGCGCCAGCAGCCAAGATGTCGGCCTGGATTCACCCCTCCACTTT. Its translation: CASSQDVGLDSPLHF.

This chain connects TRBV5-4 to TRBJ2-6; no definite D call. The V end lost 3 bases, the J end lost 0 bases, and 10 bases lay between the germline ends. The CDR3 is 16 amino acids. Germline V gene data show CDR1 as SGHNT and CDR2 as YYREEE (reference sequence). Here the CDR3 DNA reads TGTGCCAGCAGCTGGGGTGGTGCCTCTGGGGCCAACGTCCTGACTTTC. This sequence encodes CASSWGGASGANVLTF.

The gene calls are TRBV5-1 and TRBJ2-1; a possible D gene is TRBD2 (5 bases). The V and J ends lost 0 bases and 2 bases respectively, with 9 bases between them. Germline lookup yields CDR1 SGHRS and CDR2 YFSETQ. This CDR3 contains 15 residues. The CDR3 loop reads CASSLGGGTYNEQFF. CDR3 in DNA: TGCGCCAGCAGCTTGGGAGGAGGAACCTACAATGAGCAGTTCTTC.

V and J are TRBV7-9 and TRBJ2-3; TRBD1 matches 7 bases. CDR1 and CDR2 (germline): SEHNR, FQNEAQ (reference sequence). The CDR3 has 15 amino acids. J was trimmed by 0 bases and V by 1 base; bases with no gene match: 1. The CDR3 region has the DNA TGTGCCAGCAGCTTAGGGGACAGAAGCACAGATACGCAGTATTTT. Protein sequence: CASSLGDRSTDTQYF.

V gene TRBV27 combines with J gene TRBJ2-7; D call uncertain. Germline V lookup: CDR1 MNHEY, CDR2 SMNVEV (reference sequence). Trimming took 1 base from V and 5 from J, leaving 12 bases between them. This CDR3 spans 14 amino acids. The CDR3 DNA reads TGTGCCAGCAGTTTATTTTTCGAATCTCACGAGCAGTACTTC. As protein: CASSLFFESHEQYF.

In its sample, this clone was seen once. CDR3: CASRLRGVDGYTF. Written as DNA, the CDR3 is TGTGCAAGTCGCTTACGAGGGGTGGATGGCTACACCTTC. J is TRBJ1-2 and V is TRBV12-2. TRBV12-2 is reported as a pseudogene. CDR3 length equals 13 residues.

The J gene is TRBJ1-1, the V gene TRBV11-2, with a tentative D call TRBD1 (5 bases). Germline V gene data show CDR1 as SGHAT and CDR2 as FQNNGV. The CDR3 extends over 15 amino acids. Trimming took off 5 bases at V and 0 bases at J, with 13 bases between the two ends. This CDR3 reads CASSAYQGLNTEAFF. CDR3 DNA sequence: TGTGCCAGCAGCGCCTATCAGGGCTTGAACACTGAAGCTTTCTTT.

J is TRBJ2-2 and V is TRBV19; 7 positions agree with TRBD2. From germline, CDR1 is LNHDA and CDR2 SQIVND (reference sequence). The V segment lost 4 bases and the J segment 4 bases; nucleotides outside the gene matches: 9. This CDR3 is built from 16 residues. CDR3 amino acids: CASSNRGGLLTGELFF. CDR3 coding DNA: TGTGCCAGTAGTAATCGCGGGGGACTTCTCACCGGGGAGCTGTTTTTT.

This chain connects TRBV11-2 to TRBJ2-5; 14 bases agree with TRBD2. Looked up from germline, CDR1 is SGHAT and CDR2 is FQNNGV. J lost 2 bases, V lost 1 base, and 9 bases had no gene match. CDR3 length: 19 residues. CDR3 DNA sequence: TGTGCCAGCAGCTTAGTCGGGAGACTAGCGGGAGGGTATCAAGAGACCCAGTACTTC. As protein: CASSLVGRLAGGYQETQYF.

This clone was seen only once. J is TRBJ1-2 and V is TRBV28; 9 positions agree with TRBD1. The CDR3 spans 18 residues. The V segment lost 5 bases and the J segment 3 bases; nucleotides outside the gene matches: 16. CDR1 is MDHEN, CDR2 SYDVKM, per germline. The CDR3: CASSGPKAGTGSHYGYTF. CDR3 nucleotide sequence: TGTGCCAGCAGTGGCCCGAAGGCCGGGACAGGGAGCCACTATGGCTACACCTTC.

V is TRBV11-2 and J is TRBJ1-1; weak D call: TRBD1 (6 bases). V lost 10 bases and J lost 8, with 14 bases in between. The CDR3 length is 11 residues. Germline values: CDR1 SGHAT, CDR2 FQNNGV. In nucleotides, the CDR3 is TGTGCCACCGCTCGGGGGACAGAAGCTTTCTTT. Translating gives CATARGTEAFF.

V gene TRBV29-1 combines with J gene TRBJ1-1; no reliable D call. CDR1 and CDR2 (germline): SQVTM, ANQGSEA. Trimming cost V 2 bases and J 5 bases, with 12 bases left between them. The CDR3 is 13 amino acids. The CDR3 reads CSVEPDGQTEAFF. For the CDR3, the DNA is TGCAGCGTTGAACCGGACGGTCAGACTGAAGCTTTCTTT.

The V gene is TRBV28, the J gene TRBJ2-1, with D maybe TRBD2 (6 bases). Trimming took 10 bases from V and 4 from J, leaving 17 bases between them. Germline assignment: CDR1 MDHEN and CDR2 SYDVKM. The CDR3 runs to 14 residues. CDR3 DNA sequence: TGTGCCACCGCCCTAGCGCCCCTTTACAATGAGCAGTTCTTC. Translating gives CATALAPLYNEQFF.

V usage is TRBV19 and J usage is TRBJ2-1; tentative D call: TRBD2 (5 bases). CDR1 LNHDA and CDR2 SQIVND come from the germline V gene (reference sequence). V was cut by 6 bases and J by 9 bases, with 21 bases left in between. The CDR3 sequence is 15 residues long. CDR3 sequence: CASRIRPHEGGEQFF. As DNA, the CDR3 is TGTGCCAGTAGGATTCGGCCCCACGAGGGTGGTGAGCAGTTCTTC. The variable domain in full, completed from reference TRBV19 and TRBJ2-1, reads DGGITQSPKYLFRKEGQNVTLSCEQNLNHDAMYWYRQDPGQGLRLIYYSQIVNDFQKGDIAEGYSVSREKKESFPLTVTSAQKNPTAFYLCASRIRPHEGGEQFFGPGTRLTVL.

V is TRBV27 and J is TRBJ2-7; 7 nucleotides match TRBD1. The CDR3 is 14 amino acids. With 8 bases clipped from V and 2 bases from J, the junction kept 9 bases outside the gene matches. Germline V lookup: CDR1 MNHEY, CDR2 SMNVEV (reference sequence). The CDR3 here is CASGTGTEPYEQYF. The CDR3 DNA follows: TGTGCCAGCGGCACCGGGACAGAGCCCTACGAGCAGTACTTC.

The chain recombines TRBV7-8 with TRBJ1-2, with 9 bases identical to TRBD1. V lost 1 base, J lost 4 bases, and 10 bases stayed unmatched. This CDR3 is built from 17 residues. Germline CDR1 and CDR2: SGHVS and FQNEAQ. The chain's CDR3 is CASSLDFTGGRFYGYTF. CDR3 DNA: TGTGCCAGCAGCTTAGATTTCACAGGGGGCAGGTTCTATGGCTACACCTTC.

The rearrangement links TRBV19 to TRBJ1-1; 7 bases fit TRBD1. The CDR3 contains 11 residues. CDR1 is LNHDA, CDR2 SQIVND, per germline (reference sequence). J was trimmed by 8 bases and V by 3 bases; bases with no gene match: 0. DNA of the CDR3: TGTGCCAGTAGTATGGGACAGGAAGCTTTCTTT. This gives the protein CASSMGQEAFF.

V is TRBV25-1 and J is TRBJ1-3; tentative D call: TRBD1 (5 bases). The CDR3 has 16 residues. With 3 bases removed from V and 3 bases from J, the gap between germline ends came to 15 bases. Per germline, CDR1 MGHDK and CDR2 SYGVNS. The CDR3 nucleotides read TGTGCCAGCAGTGACCCTCGGGGGTGGGGTGGAAACACCATATATTTT. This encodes CASSDPRGWGGNTIYF.

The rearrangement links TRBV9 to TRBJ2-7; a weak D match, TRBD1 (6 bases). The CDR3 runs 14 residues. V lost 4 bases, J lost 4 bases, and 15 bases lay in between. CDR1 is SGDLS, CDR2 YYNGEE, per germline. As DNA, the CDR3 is TGTGCCAGCAGCCCGCAGGGGATAGGTTACGAGCAGTACTTC. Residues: CASSPQGIGYEQYF. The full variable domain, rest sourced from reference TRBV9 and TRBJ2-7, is DSGVTQTPKHLITATGQRVTLRCSPRSGDLSVYWYQQSLDQGLQFLIQYYNGEERAKGNILERFSAQQFPDLHSELNLSSLELGDSALYFCASSPQGIGYEQYFGPGTRLTVT.

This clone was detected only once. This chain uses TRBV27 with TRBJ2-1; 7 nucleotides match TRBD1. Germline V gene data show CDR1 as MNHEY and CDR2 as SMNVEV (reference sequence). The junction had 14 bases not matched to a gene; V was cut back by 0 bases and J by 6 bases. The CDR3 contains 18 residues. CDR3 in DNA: TGTGCCAGCAGTTTATCCCACCCTGGTAGACAGGGCGGCAATGAGCAGTTCTTC. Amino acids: CASSLSHPGRQGGNEQFF.